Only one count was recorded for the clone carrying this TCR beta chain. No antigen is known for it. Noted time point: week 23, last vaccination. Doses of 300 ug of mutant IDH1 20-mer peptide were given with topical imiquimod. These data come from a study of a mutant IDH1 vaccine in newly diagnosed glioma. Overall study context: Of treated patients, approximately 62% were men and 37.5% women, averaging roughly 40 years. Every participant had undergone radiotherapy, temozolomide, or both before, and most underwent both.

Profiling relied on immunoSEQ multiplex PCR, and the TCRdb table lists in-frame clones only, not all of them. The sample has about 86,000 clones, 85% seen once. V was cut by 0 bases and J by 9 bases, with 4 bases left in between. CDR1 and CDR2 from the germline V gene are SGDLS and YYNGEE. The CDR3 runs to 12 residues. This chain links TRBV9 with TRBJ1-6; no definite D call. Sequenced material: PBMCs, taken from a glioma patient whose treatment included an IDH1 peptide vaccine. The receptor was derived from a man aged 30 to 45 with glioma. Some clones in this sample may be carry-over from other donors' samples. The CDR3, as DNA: TGTGCCAGCAGCGTAGAGGGTTCACCCCTCCACTTT. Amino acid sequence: CASSVEGSPLHF.